Detailed here is one TCR beta chain. This clonotype was observed a handful of times. The target of this receptor is not known. Base qualities were left out, and no much larger clone turns up one base away. Data came from an Illumina NovaSeq 6000. TCRalpha and TCRbeta cDNA libraries were built by 5'RACE with constant-segment primers, adding sample barcodes and unique molecular identifiers. Trizol reagent was used to extract RNA from every sample. Library amplification was performed in two PCR steps, and a second sample barcode and Illumina TruSeq adapters were introduced in the second step. The libraries were sequenced on an Illumina NovaSeq using 2 x 150 bp paired-end reads. The source study handled its data this way. Demultiplexing of reads and collapsing into UMI-guided consensus sequences were performed with migec v1.2.7. Using mixcr v2.1.11, UMI consensuses were aligned to TRA and TRB V and J templates and then assembled into clonotypes. A clonotype was counted as expanded or contracted only when both edgeR and NoisET called the clonotype significant, with the noise models trained on biological replicates. For edgeR calls, the thresholds were a false discovery rate-adjusted p below 0.01 and a log2 fold-change of 1. As an exploratory analysis of dynamics, max-normalized trajectories of the 1000 most abundant clonotypes were examined with PCA combined with hierarchical clustering. Separately sequenced CD4+ and CD8+ repertoires were used to assign the CD4 or CD8 phenotype of responding clones. In-frame beta chains were kept once TCRdb had trimmed the public reads at Q25 with fastp and called clones with MiXCR. When rows share a CDR3 protein, they turn into one entry using the most common DNA and genes. The V and J calls and clone size are TCRdb's, not the authors'. The sample has about 470,000 distinct CDR3 sequences on record, around a quarter of them singletons. 9.5% to 15% of the sample comes from the top ten.

PBMCs were isolated by Ficoll-Paque density gradient centrifugation. The CDR3, from cysteine to phenylalanine, totals 12 residues. The DNA shown is the 36-base CDR3, in frame from base 1. Germline trimming: 4 bases from V, 8 bases from J; junction bases outside gene matches: 6. CDR1 DFQATT and CDR2 SNEGSKA were looked up in the germline V gene (reference sequence). This sample was taken from a study of T-cell memory formation after mild COVID-19 (dated by TCRdb to 2020 to 2023). Broadly, across the study: Most TCR sequence clusters were specific to one of the two donors. Two young, previously healthy adult volunteers, one female and one male, were included in the cohort. In a couple of donors, T-cell clones that expanded and contracted after mild COVID-19 were followed by sequencing TCRalpha and TCRbeta repertoires longitudinally. Overall study results and their limits: Some responding clones were detected in pre-infection memory, which suggested that pre-existing cross-reactive memory T cells had joined the SARS-CoV-2 response. The study covered only a couple of mild cases, and larger cohorts including severe cases with pre-infection samples were considered necessary. Clones that contracted from day 15 to 85 showed balanced CD4/CD8 phenotypes, whereas a second wave of clones that expanded from day 15 to 37 leaned towards CD4+. Contracting CD4+ clones were found mainly in CM and EM memory subsets, while CD8+ clones were enriched in EMRA. SARS-CoV-2 specificity of the second-wave clones peaking on day 37 was not confirmed.

The TCR originated in an adult woman who had mild COVID-19 (a few samples of this study predate the infection). The sample titles of this study are shuffled in the database, so cell type and time point are left out; the donor was told from shared clones. The rearranged segments are TRBV20-1 and TRBJ1-2, and 8 junctional nucleotides match TRBD1. The sequencing sample was made of PBMCs or a T cell subset sorted from them (not recorded which). Here the CDR3 is given as CSATRGLGGYTF. The nucleotide sequence is TGCAGTGCTACCAGGGGGCTAGGAGGCTACACCTTC.